Shown below are 22 T cell receptor beta chains from a single sample sequenced in a study of blood T cell repertoires in COVID-19 (dated by TCRdb to 2019 to 2021). Receptor libraries were prepared by the immunoSEQ multiplex PCR assay. As stored in TCRdb, this immuneACCESS dataset retains in-frame rearrangements with V and J assigned. A fraction of the clones does not appear; measured against another copy, unresolved V genes explain less than half of the discrepancy, and the remainder lacks a known reason. This sample gives 100,000 to 150,000 clones in total; about 78% of them show up just once. The ten largest account for 2.3% of the sample. The sample was peripheral blood. The receptors originated from a man between 70 and 80 years old with acute or convalescent COVID-19.

The chain is built from TRBV4-1 and TRBJ1-2, with 7 bases matching TRBD1. Trimming at V came to 1 base and at J to 4 bases, leaving 6 bases not matched to a gene. This CDR3 spans 15 amino acids. Germline CDR1 MGHRA, CDR2 YSYEKL. CDR3 in DNA: TGCGCCAGCAGCCAAGTTGGGGGACAGATCTATGGCTACACCTTC. Amino acid sequence: CASSQVGGQIYGYTF.

V and J are TRBV19 and TRBJ1-4; D might be TRBD1 (5 bases). Germline V gene sequence: CDR1 LNHDA, CDR2 SQIVND (reference sequence). V lost 1 base to trimming and J lost 10 bases, with 16 bases between them. CDR3 length: 15 residues. The CDR3 coding sequence is TGTGCCAGTAGTATAGGGGGACTGGGCGGAGGAAAACTGTTTTTT. This translates into CASSIGGLGGGKLFF. Looking up the rest from reference TRBV19 and TRBJ1-4 gives the full variable domain: DGGITQSPKYLFRKEGQNVTLSCEQNLNHDAMYWYRQDPGQGLRLIYYSQIVNDFQKGDIAEGYSVSREKKESFPLTVTSAQKNPTAFYLCASSIGGLGGGKLFFGSGTQLSVL.

This sequence joins TRBV6-5 and TRBJ1-3; D might be TRBD1 (5 bases). Trimming stripped 1 base from V and 2 bases from J, with 9 bases between. The germline V gene encodes CDR1 MNHEY and CDR2 SVGAGI. The CDR3 consists of 15 residues. The chain's CDR3 is CASSYWGEAGNTIYF. In DNA form, the CDR3 reads TGTGCCAGCAGTTACTGGGGGGAAGCTGGAAACACCATATATTTT.

In the case of this clone: Other DNA sequences from this sample encode an identical CDR3 as well. J is TRBJ1-1 and V is TRBV5-1; D gene ambiguous. The CDR3 is made up of 15 amino acids. Per germline, CDR1 SGHRS and CDR2 YFSETQ. V lost 1 base and J lost 0, with 10 bases in between. For the CDR3, the DNA is TGCGCCAGCAGCTTGAGTGGGCAGTTGAACACTGAAGCTTTCTTT. Translation: CASSLSGQLNTEAFF.

This clone was seen a few times. CDR3 sequence reads: CASSHGLAGGTDTQYF. As DNA, the CDR3 is TGTGCCAGCAGCCACGGACTAGCGGGGGGCACAGATACGCAGTATTTT. The chain is built from TRBV3-1 (or the pseudogene TRBV3-2) and TRBJ2-3; TRBD2 aligns across 13 bases. V lost 3 bases, J lost 1 base, and 1 base stayed unmatched. The CDR3 has 16 amino acids. Germline assignment: CDR1 LGHDT and CDR2 YNNKEL (reference sequence).

The V call is TRBV6-2 or TRBV6-3, the J call TRBJ1-1; 7 positions agree with TRBD1. The V and J ends lost 5 bases and 5 bases, in that order; junction bases with no gene match: 8. Germline assignment: CDR1 MNHEY and CDR2 SVGEGT. The CDR3 sequence is 14 residues long. The CDR3 bases are TGTGCCAGCAGTCCCGCGCGACAGGGTACTGAAGCTTTCTTT. Encoded protein: CASSPARQGTEAFF.

The sample holds a few counts of this clone. This sequence joins TRBV5-1 and TRBJ2-1; 9 bases agree with TRBD1. Per germline, CDR1 SGHRS and CDR2 YFSETQ. The CDR3 is 15 amino acids. Trimming removed 5 bases from V and 4 bases from J; junction bases left unmatched: 7. The CDR3 region has the DNA TGCGCCAGCAGTCCTCCGGGACAGGGATACAATGAGCAGTTCTTC. It translates to CASSPPGQGYNEQFF.

This clone has a count of ten or more. The chain employs TRBV19 and TRBJ1-1; D gene unclear. Trimming removed 7 bases at V and 0 bases at J, with 12 bases between. Germline V gives CDR1 LNHDA, CDR2 SQIVND (reference sequence). CDR3 length: 14 residues. Here the CDR3 DNA reads TGTGCCAGTACCCGGGAGACTATGAACACTGAAGCTTTCTTT. Amino acid sequence: CASTRETMNTEAFF.

The CDR3 DNA reads as TGTGCCAGTAGTATAGCGGGTGGAAAAACTGAAGCTTTCTTT. It specifies CASSIAGGKTEAFF. The chain recombines TRBV19 with TRBJ1-1, with no clear D. Germline V lookup: CDR1 LNHDA, CDR2 SQIVND (reference sequence). Trimming cost V 1 base and J 5 bases, with 11 bases left between them. This CDR3 has 14 amino acids.

The CDR3 coding sequence is TGTGCCAGCAGCTTAGCGGCTAGCGGGGGGCAAGAGACCCAGTACTTC. Amino acids: CASSLAASGGQETQYF. The rearrangement uses TRBV7-2 and TRBJ2-5, with 11 bases matching TRBD2. CDR1 and CDR2 from the germline V gene are SGHTA and FQGNSA. Trimming removed 0 bases from V and 2 bases from J; junction bases left unmatched: 2. The CDR3 is 16 amino acids.

The chain links TRBV5-1 to TRBJ1-2; the D gene is possibly TRBD1 (6 bases). The CDR3 totals 17 residues. Germline assignment: CDR1 SGHRS and CDR2 YFSETQ. Trimming took off 1 base at V and 4 bases at J, with 20 bases between the two ends. The CDR3 loop reads CASSLKQGSEIPYGYTF. Here the CDR3 DNA reads TGCGCCAGCAGCTTGAAGCAGGGGTCGGAAATTCCCTATGGCTACACCTTC.

The J gene is TRBJ2-1, the V gene TRBV28; the match to TRBD1 covers 8 bases. The junction had 4 bases not matched to a gene; V was cut back by 5 bases and J by 1 base. There are 15 residues in the CDR3. The germline gives CDR1 MDHEN, CDR2 SYDVKM. This CDR3 is CASSPRTGSYNEQFF. The CDR3 bases are TGTGCCAGCAGTCCCAGGACAGGGTCCTACAATGAGCAGTTCTTC. The whole variable domain, remainder taken from reference TRBV28 and TRBJ2-1, is DVKVTQSSRYLVKRTGEKVFLECVQDMDHENMFWYRQDPGLGLRLIYFSYDVKMKEKGDIPEGYSVSREKKERFSLILESASTNQTSMYLCASSPRTGSYNEQFFGPGTRLTVL.

The chain carries TRBV4-2 and TRBJ1-6, with D possibly matching TRBD1 (6 bases). The germline V gene encodes CDR1 LGHNA and CDR2 YNFKEQ. V was cut by 2 bases and J by 6 bases, with 11 bases left in between. CDR3 length: 15 residues. The DNA for the CDR3 is TGTGCCAGCAGCCAATTAACAGGGCTTAATTCACCCCTCCACTTT. This sequence encodes CASSQLTGLNSPLHF.

The table lists this clone with a few counts. This chain links TRBV12-3 or TRBV12-4 with TRBJ1-1; possibly TRBD1 for D (6 bases). The V and J ends lost 8 bases and 5 bases respectively, with 9 bases between them. This CDR3 region has 11 residues. The CDR3 spells CASLQGTEAFF. In DNA form, the CDR3 reads TGTGCCAGCTTACAGGGTACTGAAGCTTTCTTT.

This chain connects TRBV18 to TRBJ1-2; no clear D. The V and J ends lost 3 bases and 2 bases respectively, with 13 bases between them. Germline loops: CDR1 KGHSH, CDR2 LQKENI. This CDR3 has 15 residues. As DNA, the CDR3 is TGTGCCAGCTCACCCCTGAATGAAGCCAACTATGGCTACACCTTC. The encoded protein is CASSPLNEANYGYTF.

The V and J genes are TRBV4-1 and TRBJ2-5; 14 bases map to TRBD2. The junction had 6 bases not matched to a gene; V was cut back by 6 bases and J by 0 bases. Germline-derived CDR1 and CDR2 are MGHRA and YSYEKL. This CDR3 region has 17 residues. The CDR3 nucleotides are TGCGCCAGCAGTCGGACTAGCGGGGGGCTATACCAAGAGACCCAGTACTTC. Residues: CASSRTSGGLYQETQYF.

Here the CDR3 reads CASSRDRGVEQYF. Here the CDR3 DNA reads TGTGCCAGCAGTCGCGACAGGGGGGTCGAGCAGTACTTC. V and J are TRBV12-3 or TRBV12-4 and TRBJ2-7, with 9 bases matching TRBD1. The CDR3 spans 13 residues. V shed 5 bases and J 6 bases; nucleotides not matched to a gene: 5.

V gene TRBV21-1 combines with J gene TRBJ2-7; whether TRBD1, the table's D call, matches the DNA was not checked. TRBV21-1 corresponds to a pseudogene. The CDR3 consists of 17 residues. The CDR3 sequence: CASSRSISGDNSYEQYF. CDR3 DNA: TGTGCCAGCAGCAGATCGATCTCAGGGGACAACTCCTACGAGCAGTACTTC.

This clone appeared a few times. The V gene is TRBV10-3, the J gene TRBJ2-7, with 9 positions matching TRBD1. J gave up 0 bases and V 6 bases, and 3 bases lay outside the gene matches. The germline CDR1 and CDR2 sequences are ENHRY and SYGVKD. The CDR3 spans 14 residues. This CDR3 is CAIRGQGPSYEQYF. The CDR3 DNA reads TGTGCCATCAGGGGACAGGGCCCCTCCTACGAGCAGTACTTC.

The V gene is TRBV15, the J gene TRBJ1-6; D gene ambiguous. The V end lost 0 bases, the J end lost 10 bases, and 13 bases lay between the germline ends. The CDR3 covers 15 residues. CDR1 and CDR2 (germline): LNHNV, YYDKDF (reference sequence). In nucleotides, the CDR3 is TGTGCCACCAGCAGAGATTCGCGGCAGCCCTCACCCCTCCACTTT. Translation gives CATSRDSRQPSPLHF.

This clone was seen more than once but under ten times. The J gene is TRBJ2-3, the V gene TRBV6-5; a possible D gene is TRBD2 (5 bases). The CDR3 has 14 amino acids. With 0 bases removed from V and 6 bases from J, the gap between germline ends came to 10 bases. Germline CDR1 reads MNHEY; CDR2 reads SVGAGI. The CDR3 nucleotides read TGTGCCAGCAGTTACTCGAGACTACGCGATACGCAGTATTTT. This sequence encodes CASSYSRLRDTQYF.

The chain has TRBV5-1 and TRBJ1-5; D possibly corresponds to TRBD1 (6 bases). Germline V gene sequence: CDR1 SGHRS, CDR2 YFSETQ. The CDR3 runs 16 residues. V was clipped by 0 bases and J by 2 bases, with 12 bases between them. CDR3 region: CASSLAPAGGNQPQHF. The CDR3 region has the DNA TGCGCCAGCAGCTTGGCCCCGGCAGGGGGCAATCAGCCCCAGCATTTT.